This T cell receptor (beta chain) came from a study of CD4+ T cells in melanoma. General study findings and limits: CD8+ T cell, macrophage and B cell function reportedly correlated with neoantigen-specific CD4+ T cells.

The method was immunoSEQ multiplex PCR; TCRdb's version includes in-frame clones alone and lacks a portion of them. This repertoire shows about 140,000 clones, approximately 91% found once; its top ten account for 1.5% to 1.9%. This clone has a handful of counts. Its target is not known. V lost 5 bases to trimming and J lost 5 bases, with 10 bases between them. From germline, CDR1 is SGHNT and CDR2 YENEEA. CDR3 size: 12 residues. The chain employs TRBV11-3 and TRBJ2-7; D might be TRBD2 (5 bases). This sequence originates from a human donor with melanoma. CDR3 bases: TGTGCCAGCAGCCCGGACGGGGACGAGCAGTACTTC. Translating gives CASSPDGDEQYF.